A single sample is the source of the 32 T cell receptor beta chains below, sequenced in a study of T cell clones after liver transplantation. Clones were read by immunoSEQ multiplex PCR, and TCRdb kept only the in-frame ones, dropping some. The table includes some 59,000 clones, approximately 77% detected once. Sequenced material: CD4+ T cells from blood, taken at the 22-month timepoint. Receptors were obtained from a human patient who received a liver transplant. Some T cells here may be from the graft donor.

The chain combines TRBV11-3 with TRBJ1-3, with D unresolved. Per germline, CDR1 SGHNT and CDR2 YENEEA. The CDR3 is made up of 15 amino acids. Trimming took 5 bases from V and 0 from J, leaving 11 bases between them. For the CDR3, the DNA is TGTGCCAGCAGCCCCGACGGAACCTCTGGAAACACCATATATTTT. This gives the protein CASSPDGTSGNTIYF.

CDR3 protein: CASSLGVSNQPQHF. CDR3 nucleotides: TGTGCCAGCAGCTTAGGGGTCAGCAATCAGCCCCAGCATTTT. The J gene is TRBJ1-5, the V gene TRBV7-9; D call uncertain. Germline CDR1 and CDR2: SEHNR and FQNEAQ (reference sequence). V lost 1 base and J 1 base, leaving 5 bases between the germline ends. This CDR3 comprises 14 residues.

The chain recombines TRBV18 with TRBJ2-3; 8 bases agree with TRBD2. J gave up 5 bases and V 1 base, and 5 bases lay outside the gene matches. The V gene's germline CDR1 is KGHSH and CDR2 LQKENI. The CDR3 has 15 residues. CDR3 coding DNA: TGTGCCAGCTCACCACGAGCGGGGGTAGGAGATACGCAGTATTTT. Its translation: CASSPRAGVGDTQYF. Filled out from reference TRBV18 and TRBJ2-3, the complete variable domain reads NAGVMQNPRHLVRRRGQEARLRCSPMKGHSHVYWYRQLPEEGLKFMVYLQKENIIDESGMPKERFSAEFPKEGPSILRIQQVVRGDSAAYFCASSPRAGVGDTQYFGPGTRLTVL.

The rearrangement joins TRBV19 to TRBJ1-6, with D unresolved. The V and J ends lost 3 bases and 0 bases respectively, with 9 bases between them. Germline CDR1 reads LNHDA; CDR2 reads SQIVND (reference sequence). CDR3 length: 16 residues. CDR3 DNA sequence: TGTGCCAGTAGTATCCGCATTAGCTCCTATAATTCACCCCTCCACTTT. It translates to CASSIRISSYNSPLHF. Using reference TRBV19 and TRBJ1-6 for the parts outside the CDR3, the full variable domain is DGGITQSPKYLFRKEGQNVTLSCEQNLNHDAMYWYRQDPGQGLRLIYYSQIVNDFQKGDIAEGYSVSREKKESFPLTVTSAQKNPTAFYLCASSIRISSYNSPLHFGNGTRLTVT.

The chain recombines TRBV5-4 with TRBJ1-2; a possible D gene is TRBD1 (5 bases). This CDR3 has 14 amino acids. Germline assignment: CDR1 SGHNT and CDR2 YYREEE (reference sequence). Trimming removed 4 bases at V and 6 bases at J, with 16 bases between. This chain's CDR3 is CASSGREAGNGYTF. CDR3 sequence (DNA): TGTGCCAGCAGCGGGCGTGAGGCAGGGAATGGCTACACCTTC.

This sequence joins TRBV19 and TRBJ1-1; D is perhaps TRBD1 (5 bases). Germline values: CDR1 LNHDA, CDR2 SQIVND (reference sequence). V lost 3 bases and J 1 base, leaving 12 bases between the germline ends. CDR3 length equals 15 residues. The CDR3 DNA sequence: TGTGCCAGTAGTATTGCAGGGTGGGGGAACACTGAAGCTTTCTTT. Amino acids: CASSIAGWGNTEAFF.

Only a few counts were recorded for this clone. The chain's CDR3 is CASSLSGWNHNEQFF. CDR3 DNA sequence: TGTGCCAGCAGTTTATCGGGGTGGAATCACAATGAGCAGTTCTTC. The rearrangement uses TRBV28 and TRBJ2-1, with D perhaps TRBD2 (5 bases). This CDR3 comprises 15 residues. The ends were cut back, 1 base at V and 5 bases at J, with 12 bases in the middle. Germline lookup yields CDR1 MDHEN and CDR2 SYDVKM.

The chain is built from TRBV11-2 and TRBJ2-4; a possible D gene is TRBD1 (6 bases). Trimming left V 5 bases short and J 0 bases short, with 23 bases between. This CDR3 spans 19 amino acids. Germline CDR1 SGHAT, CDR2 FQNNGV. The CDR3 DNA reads TGTGCCAGCAGCCCGGCGGTGGGCCGGGACAAAATAGCCAAAAACATTCAGTACTTC. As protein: CASSPAVGRDKIAKNIQYF.

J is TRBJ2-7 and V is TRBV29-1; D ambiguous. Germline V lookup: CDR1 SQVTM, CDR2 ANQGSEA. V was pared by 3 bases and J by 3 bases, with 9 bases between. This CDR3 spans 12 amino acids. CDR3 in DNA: TGCAGCGTTGAGATGCCGGACTACGAGCAGTACTTC. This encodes CSVEMPDYEQYF.

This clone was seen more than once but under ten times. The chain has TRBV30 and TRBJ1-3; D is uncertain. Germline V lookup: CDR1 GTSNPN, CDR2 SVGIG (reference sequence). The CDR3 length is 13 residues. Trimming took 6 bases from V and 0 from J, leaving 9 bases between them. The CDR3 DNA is TGTGCCTGCGGAATTAGCTCTGGAAACACCATATATTTT. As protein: CACGISSGNTIYF.

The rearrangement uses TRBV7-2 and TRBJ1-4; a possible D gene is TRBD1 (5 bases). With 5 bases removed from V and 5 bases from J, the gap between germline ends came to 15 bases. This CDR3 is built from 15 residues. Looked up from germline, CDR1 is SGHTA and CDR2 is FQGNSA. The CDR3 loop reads CASSPQEGRNEKLFF. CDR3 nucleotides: TGTGCCAGCAGCCCCCAGGAGGGGAGAAATGAAAAACTGTTTTTT.

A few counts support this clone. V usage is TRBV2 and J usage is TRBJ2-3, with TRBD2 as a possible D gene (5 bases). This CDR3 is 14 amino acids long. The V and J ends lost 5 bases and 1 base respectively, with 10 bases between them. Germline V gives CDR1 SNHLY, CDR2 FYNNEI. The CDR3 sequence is CASSSQLGTDTQYF. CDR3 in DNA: TGTGCCAGCAGTTCCCAACTAGGCACAGATACGCAGTATTTT.

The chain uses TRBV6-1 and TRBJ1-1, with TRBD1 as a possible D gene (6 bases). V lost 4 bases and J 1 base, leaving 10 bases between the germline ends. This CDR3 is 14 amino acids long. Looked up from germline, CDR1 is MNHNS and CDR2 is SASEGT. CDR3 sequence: CASSGIRGNTEAFF. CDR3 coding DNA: TGTGCCAGCAGTGGGATCAGGGGGAACACTGAAGCTTTCTTT.

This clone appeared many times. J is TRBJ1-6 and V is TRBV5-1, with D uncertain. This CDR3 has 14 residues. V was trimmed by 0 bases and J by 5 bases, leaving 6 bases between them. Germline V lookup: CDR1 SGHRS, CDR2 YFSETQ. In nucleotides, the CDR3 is TGCGCCAGCAGCTTGGGGGAACATAATTCACCCCTCCACTTT. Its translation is CASSLGEHNSPLHF. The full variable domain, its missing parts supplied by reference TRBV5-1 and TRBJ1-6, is KAGVTQTPRYLIKTRGQQVTLSCSPISGHRSVSWYQQTPGQGLQFLFEYFSETQRNKGNFPGRFSGRQFSNSRSEMNVSTLELGDSALYLCASSLGEHNSPLHFGNGTRLTVT.

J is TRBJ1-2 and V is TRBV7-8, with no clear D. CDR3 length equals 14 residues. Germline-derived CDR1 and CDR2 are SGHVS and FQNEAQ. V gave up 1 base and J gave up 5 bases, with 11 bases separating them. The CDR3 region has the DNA TGTGCCAGCAGCTTAGGGAACGGGAGATATGGCTACACCTTC. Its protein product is CASSLGNGRYGYTF.

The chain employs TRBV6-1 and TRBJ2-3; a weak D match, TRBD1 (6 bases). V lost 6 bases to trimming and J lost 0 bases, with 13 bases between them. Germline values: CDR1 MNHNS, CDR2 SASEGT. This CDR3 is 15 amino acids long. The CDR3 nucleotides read TGTGCCAGCAGACCGCGACAGGCCAGCACAGATACGCAGTATTTT. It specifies CASRPRQASTDTQYF.

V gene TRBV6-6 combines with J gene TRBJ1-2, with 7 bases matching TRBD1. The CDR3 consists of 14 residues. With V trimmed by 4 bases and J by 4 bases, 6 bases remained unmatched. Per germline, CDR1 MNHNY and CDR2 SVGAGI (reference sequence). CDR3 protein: CASSSEGAVYGYTF. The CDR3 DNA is TGTGCCAGCAGTTCCGAGGGGGCTGTCTATGGCTACACCTTC.

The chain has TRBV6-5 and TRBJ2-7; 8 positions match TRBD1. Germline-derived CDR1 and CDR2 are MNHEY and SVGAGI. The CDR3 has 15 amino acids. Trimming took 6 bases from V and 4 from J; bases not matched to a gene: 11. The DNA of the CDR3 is TGTGCCAGCAGCGCAGGGGGCGCGAAAATATACGAGCAGTACTTC. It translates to CASSAGGAKIYEQYF.

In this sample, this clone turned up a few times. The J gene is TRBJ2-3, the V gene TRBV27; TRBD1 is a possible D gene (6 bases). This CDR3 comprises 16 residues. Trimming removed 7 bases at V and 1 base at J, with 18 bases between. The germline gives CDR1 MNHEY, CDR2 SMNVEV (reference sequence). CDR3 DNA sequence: TGTGCCAGCACCCCGAACAGGGATTGGGGCACAGATACGCAGTATTTT. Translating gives CASTPNRDWGTDTQYF.

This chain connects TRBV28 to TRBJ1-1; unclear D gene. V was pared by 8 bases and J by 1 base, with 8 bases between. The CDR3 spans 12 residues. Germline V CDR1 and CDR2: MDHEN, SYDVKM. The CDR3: CASRRPNTEAFF. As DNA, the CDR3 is TGTGCCAGCCGGCGGCCGAACACTGAAGCTTTCTTT.

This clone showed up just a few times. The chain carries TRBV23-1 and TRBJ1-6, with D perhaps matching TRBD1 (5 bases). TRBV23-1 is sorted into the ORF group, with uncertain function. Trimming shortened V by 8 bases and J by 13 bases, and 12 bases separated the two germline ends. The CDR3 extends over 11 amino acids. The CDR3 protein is CASPGHTPLHF. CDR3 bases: TGCGCCAGCCCGGGGCATACGCCCCTCCACTTT.

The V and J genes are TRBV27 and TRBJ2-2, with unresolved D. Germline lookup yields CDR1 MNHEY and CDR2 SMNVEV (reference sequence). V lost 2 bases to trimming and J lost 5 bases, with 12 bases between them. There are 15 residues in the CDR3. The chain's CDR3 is CASSLGFSATGELFF. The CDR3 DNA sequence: TGTGCCAGCAGTTTAGGCTTTTCAGCAACCGGGGAGCTGTTTTTT.

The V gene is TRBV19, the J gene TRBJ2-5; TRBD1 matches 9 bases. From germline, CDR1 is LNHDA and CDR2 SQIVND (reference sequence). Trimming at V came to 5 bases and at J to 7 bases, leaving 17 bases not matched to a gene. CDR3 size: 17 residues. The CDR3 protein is CASSPGPPGQGLGTQYF. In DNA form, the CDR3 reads TGTGCCAGTAGTCCCGGCCCGCCGGGACAGGGTCTGGGGACCCAGTACTTC.

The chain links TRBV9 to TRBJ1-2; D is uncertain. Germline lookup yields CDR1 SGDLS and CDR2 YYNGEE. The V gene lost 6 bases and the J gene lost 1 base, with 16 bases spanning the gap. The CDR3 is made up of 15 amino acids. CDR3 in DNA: TGTGCCAGCACCGTGGACCCAGGTCGTAACTATGGCTACACCTTC. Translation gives CASTVDPGRNYGYTF.

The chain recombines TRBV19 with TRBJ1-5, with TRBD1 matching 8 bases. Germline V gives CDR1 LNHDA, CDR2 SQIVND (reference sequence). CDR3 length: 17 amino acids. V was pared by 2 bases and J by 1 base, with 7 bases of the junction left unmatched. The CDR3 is CASSILQGGRSNQPQHF. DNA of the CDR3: TGTGCCAGTAGTATATTACAGGGGGGCAGAAGCAATCAGCCCCAGCATTTT.

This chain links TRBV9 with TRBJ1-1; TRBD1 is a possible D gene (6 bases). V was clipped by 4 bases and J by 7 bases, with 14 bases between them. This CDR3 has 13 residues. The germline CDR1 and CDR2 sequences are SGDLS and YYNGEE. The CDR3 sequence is CASSTNQQGEAFF. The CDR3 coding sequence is TGTGCCAGCAGCACTAATCAACAGGGTGAAGCTTTCTTT.

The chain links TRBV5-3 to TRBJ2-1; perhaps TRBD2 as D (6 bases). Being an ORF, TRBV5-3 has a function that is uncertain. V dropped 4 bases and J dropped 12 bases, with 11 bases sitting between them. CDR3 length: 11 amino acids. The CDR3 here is CARSRLDGQFF. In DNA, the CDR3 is TGTGCCAGAAGCCGACTAGACGGGCAGTTCTTC.

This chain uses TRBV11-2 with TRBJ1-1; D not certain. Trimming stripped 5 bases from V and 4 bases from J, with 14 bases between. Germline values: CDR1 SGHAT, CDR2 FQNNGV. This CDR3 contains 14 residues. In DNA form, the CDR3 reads TGTGCCAGCAGCACCGCCTTGGCTGCCACTGAAGCTTTCTTT. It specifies CASSTALAATEAFF.

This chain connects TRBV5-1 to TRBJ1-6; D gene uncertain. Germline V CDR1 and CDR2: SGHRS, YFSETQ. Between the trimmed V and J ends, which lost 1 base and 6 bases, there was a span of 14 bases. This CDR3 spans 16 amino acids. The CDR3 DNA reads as TGCGCCAGCAGCTTGCGGGAAAGCCCATTTAATTCACCCCTCCACTTT. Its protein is CASSLRESPFNSPLHF.

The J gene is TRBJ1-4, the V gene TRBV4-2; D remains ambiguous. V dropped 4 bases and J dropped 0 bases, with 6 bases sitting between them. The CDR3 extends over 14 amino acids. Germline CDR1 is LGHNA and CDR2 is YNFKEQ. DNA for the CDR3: TGTGCCAGCAGCCCGGGTGCAACTAATGAAAAACTGTTTTTT. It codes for CASSPGATNEKLFF.

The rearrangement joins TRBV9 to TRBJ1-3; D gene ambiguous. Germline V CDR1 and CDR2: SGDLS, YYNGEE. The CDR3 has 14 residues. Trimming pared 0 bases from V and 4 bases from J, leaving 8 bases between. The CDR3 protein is CASSVAAGGNTIYF. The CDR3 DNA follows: TGTGCCAGCAGCGTAGCAGCAGGAGGAAACACCATATATTTT.

The CDR3: CASSLVATGTGELFF. Here the CDR3 DNA reads TGTGCCAGCAGCTTAGTTGCGACAGGGACCGGGGAGCTGTTTTTT. V is TRBV7-2 and J is TRBJ2-2, with 7 nucleotides matching TRBD1. Germline assignment: CDR1 SGHTA and CDR2 FQGNSA. The CDR3 sequence is 15 residues long. The V gene end was trimmed by 1 base and the J gene end by 5 bases; junction bases not matched to a gene: 4.